The 23 T cell receptor beta chains given below trace back to one sample, sequenced in a study of metastatic and nonmetastatic thyroid tumors. MiXCR was used by TCRdb to re-call the PCR reads. The sample shows roughly 15,000 clones, roughly a third of them seen only once. Thyroid surgery had not been preceded by any treatment in any patient. The source material was tumor tissue. The receptors were gathered from a female donor with papillary thyroid cancer or a benign thyroid nodule (not recorded which). Some clones in this sample may be carry-over from other donors' samples.

This clone is medium-sized. V and J are TRBV6-1 and TRBJ2-1; D might be TRBD1 (5 bases). CDR3 length: 15 amino acids. The ends were cut back, 8 bases at V and 4 bases at J, with 18 bases in the middle. Germline-derived CDR1 and CDR2 are MNHNS and SASEGT. The DNA of the CDR3 is TGTGCCAGCGACGATGGCAGGGCTACTTACAATGAGCAGTTCTTC. Its translation is CASDDGRATYNEQFF.

Ten or more counts support this clone. The V call is TRBV30, the J call TRBJ2-3; 11 bases line up with TRBD2. Germline V gives CDR1 GTSNPN, CDR2 SVGIG (reference sequence). The ends lost 6 bases at V and 9 bases at J; junction bases unmatched: 11. The CDR3 is 14 amino acids. The CDR3 reads CACSGGGLQDTQYF. CDR3 nucleotides: TGTGCCTGTAGCGGGGGGGGACTGCAGGACACGCAGTATTTT.

Relative to its sample, this clone is medium-sized. The rearrangement joins TRBV5-1 to TRBJ2-7, with 9 bases identical to TRBD1. J lost 3 bases, V lost 1 base, and 2 bases had no gene match. The CDR3 is made up of 14 amino acids. From germline, CDR1 is SGHRS and CDR2 YFSETQ. The CDR3 here is CASSLLTGGYEQYF. The CDR3 nucleotides are TGCGCCAGCAGCTTGTTGACAGGGGGCTACGAGCAGTACTTC.

In DNA form, the CDR3 reads TGTGCCAGCAATGAGGGAGGGGGCGCAGATACGCAGTATTTT. Its translation is CASNEGGGADTQYF. V is TRBV6-1 and J is TRBJ2-3; D might be TRBD1 or TRBD2, each matching 7 bases. The V and J ends lost 7 bases and 4 bases respectively, with 15 bases between them. The length of the CDR3 is 14 residues. The germline V gene has CDR1 MNHNS and CDR2 SASEGT.

In this sample, this clone turned up a few times. The V call is TRBV6-1, the J call TRBJ1-6, with D unclear. Trimming removed 1 base at V and 7 bases at J, with 8 bases between. Germline CDR1 is MNHNS and CDR2 is SASEGT. This CDR3 region has 14 residues. This chain's CDR3 is CASSEVGPNSPLHF. In DNA form, the CDR3 reads TGTGCCAGCAGTGAAGTAGGACCCAATTCACCCCTCCACTTT.

The rearrangement uses TRBV20-1 and TRBJ2-1; D is unclear. Trimming took 6 bases from V and 3 from J, leaving 15 bases between them. Germline CDR1 is DFQATT and CDR2 is SNEGSKA (reference sequence). This CDR3 region has 14 residues. The DNA of the CDR3 is TGCAGTGCGATAATGGTCGGCTACTACAATGAGCAGTTCTTC. Protein product: CSAIMVGYYNEQFF.

This clone has at least ten counts. This sequence joins TRBV3-1 and TRBJ1-5, with a possible D match to TRBD1 (5 bases). The CDR3 spans 15 residues. Trimming removed 6 bases at V and 0 bases at J, with 12 bases between. Germline loops: CDR1 LGHDT, CDR2 YNNKEL (reference sequence). In DNA, the CDR3 is TGTGCCAGCAGTCCGGCGGGGGGTAGCAATCAGCCCCAGCATTTT. Its translation is CASSPAGGSNQPQHF.

The chain couples TRBV18 to TRBJ2-7, with TRBD1 matching over 9 bases. V gave up 7 bases and J gave up 3 bases; unmatched junction bases: 7. The CDR3 sequence is 14 residues long. Per the germline V gene, CDR1 is KGHSH and CDR2 is LQKENI. The CDR3 DNA reads as TGTGCCAGCTGGGGACAGGGTGCGATCTACGAGCAGTACTTC. This encodes CASWGQGAIYEQYF.

By share, this clone counts as medium-sized (0.01 to 0.1%). V usage is TRBV20-1 and J usage is TRBJ1-3, with D unresolved. V was shortened by 0 bases and J by 0 bases, with 6 bases between the two germline ends. Germline V gene sequence: CDR1 DFQATT, CDR2 SNEGSKA (reference sequence). This CDR3 is built from 14 residues. The CDR3 reads CSARDRSSGNTIYF. The CDR3 nucleotides are TGCAGTGCTAGAGATCGCAGCTCTGGAAACACCATATATTTT.

This clone was counted at least ten times. The CDR3 DNA reads as TGTGCCACCACGGGACAGGGGGCTAGGGAGCAGTTCTTC. Encoded protein: CATTGQGAREQFF. The chain recombines TRBV24-1 with TRBJ2-1, with 12 bases aligning to TRBD1. The length of the CDR3 is 13 residues. Germline-derived CDR1 and CDR2 are KGHDR and SFDVKD. V lost 8 bases and J lost 10; bases outside the gene matches: 5.

Relative to its sample, this clone is medium-sized. J is TRBJ2-7 and V is TRBV20-1, with 8 bases identical to TRBD2. The CDR3 contains 14 residues. In germline, CDR1 is DFQATT, CDR2 SNEGSKA (reference sequence). V dropped 3 bases and J dropped 2; count of bases not matched to a gene: 6. The CDR3 sequence: CSASLRGGTYEQYF. The CDR3 coding sequence is TGCAGTGCTAGTCTCCGGGGGGGGACCTACGAGCAGTACTTC.

V and J are TRBV11-3 and TRBJ1-3, with a tentative D call TRBD1 (6 bases). The CDR3 spans 15 residues. Per the germline V gene, CDR1 is SGHNT and CDR2 is YENEEA. Trimming removed 2 bases from V and 2 bases from J, with 10 bases in between. CDR3 amino acids: CASSLRGTTGNTIYF. CDR3 in DNA: TGTGCCAGCAGCTTACGCGGGACAACTGGAAACACCATATATTTT.

In its sample, this clone was seen many times. The V gene is TRBV20-1, the J gene TRBJ2-5; 11 bases are shared with TRBD2. Trimming took 0 bases from V and 1 from J; bases not matched to a gene: 7. CDR1 and CDR2 (germline): DFQATT, SNEGSKA (reference sequence). The CDR3 is 17 residues long. CDR3 coding DNA: TGCAGTGCTAGAGATCGGCTAGCGGGGGGTCTCCAAGAGACCCAGTACTTC. This sequence encodes CSARDRLAGGLQETQYF.

Only a few counts were recorded for this clone. The chain couples TRBV6-1 to TRBJ1-1; D gene uncertain. The length of the CDR3 is 14 residues. V was shortened by 6 bases and J by 4 bases, with 15 bases between the two germline ends. The germline gives CDR1 MNHNS, CDR2 SASEGT. CDR3 loop: CASSRQEGSTEAFF. CDR3 nucleotide sequence: TGTGCCAGCAGCCGCCAGGAGGGTTCCACTGAAGCTTTCTTT.

A few counts support this clone. The chain is built from TRBV12-3 or TRBV12-4 and TRBJ1-2; tentatively, D is TRBD1 (5 bases). The V end lost 1 base, the J end lost 0 bases, and 15 bases lay between the germline ends. The CDR3 consists of 17 residues. In DNA, the CDR3 is TGTGCCAGCAGTTTAGAGTGGTTCGGGACCTCTAACTATGGCTACACCTTC. Translating gives CASSLEWFGTSNYGYTF.

The CDR3 DNA follows: TGTGCCAGCAGGGTCCAGGGGGCGGGCACTGAAGCTTTCTTT. Protein product: CASRVQGAGTEAFF. The chain uses TRBV6-1 and TRBJ1-1, with 8 bases that match TRBD1. After removal of 6 bases from V and 4 bases from J, the junction contained 7 bases not matched to a gene. This CDR3 is built from 14 residues. Germline loops: CDR1 MNHNS, CDR2 SASEGT.

This clone occurred many times. Sequence at one end of the junction differs from germline and may be a read error. The J gene is TRBJ2-2, the V gene TRBV10-3; 8 nucleotides match TRBD1. The CDR3 length is 15 residues. The germline CDR1 and CDR2 sequences are ENHRY and SYGVKD. The CDR3 DNA follows: TGTGCCATCAGTAAGTGGACAGGGATCACCGGGGAGCTGTTCTTT. Its protein is CAISKWTGITGELFF.

This clone was observed a single time. The rearrangement links TRBV5-1 to TRBJ2-2; no reliable D call. This CDR3 has 15 amino acids. CDR1 is SGHRS, CDR2 YFSETQ, per germline. Trimming left V 5 bases short and J 4 bases short, with 15 bases between. CDR3 bases: TGCGCCAGCAGTTTTAAACAGCTTTCCACCGGGGAGCTGTTTTTT. As protein: CASSFKQLSTGELFF.

Only a few counts were recorded for this clone. CDR3 sequence: CASRRGPYEQYF. Written as DNA, the CDR3 is TGTGCCAGCAGACGAGGTCCCTACGAGCAGTACTTC. This chain connects TRBV12-3 or TRBV12-4 to TRBJ2-7; no clear D. The V gene lost 6 bases and the J gene lost 2 bases, with 8 bases spanning the gap. The CDR3 spans 12 residues.

This clone is medium-sized by share. The V call is TRBV9, the J call TRBJ1-2; D ambiguous. V was clipped by 0 bases and J by 0 bases, with 9 bases between them. The CDR3 has 15 residues. Germline V gives CDR1 SGDLS, CDR2 YYNGEE. The CDR3 protein is CASSVVPETNYGYTF. For the CDR3, the DNA is TGTGCCAGCAGCGTAGTGCCGGAAACTAACTATGGCTACACCTTC.

The J gene is TRBJ2-3, the V gene TRBV12-3 or TRBV12-4; D not certain. V lost 6 bases and J 6 bases, leaving 16 bases between the germline ends. CDR3 length: 14 amino acids. In DNA, the CDR3 is TGTGCCAGCAGCTCCCTCACGGGTCTCGATACGCAGTATTTT. Protein product: CASSSLTGLDTQYF.

This clone was observed at least ten times. A much bigger clone sits one base away, suggesting this may be a read error. This chain joins TRBV4-1 and TRBJ2-1; 10 nucleotides agree with TRBD1. Losses at the gene ends were 4 bases for V and 9 bases for J; bases not matched to a gene: 15. The CDR3 consists of 17 residues. Germline V gene sequence: CDR1 MGHRA, CDR2 YSYEKL. The CDR3 region is CASSPQEGQGGIFEQFF. The CDR3 DNA reads TGCGCCAGCAGCCCGCAGGAAGGACAGGGGGGGATTTTTGAGCAGTTCTTC.

This CDR3 is CASSMDRVGNTGELFF. In DNA form, the CDR3 reads TGCGCCAGCAGCATGGACAGGGTGGGGAACACCGGGGAGCTGTTTTTT. V is TRBV5-1 and J is TRBJ2-2, with TRBD1 matching 8 bases. This CDR3 has 16 amino acids. The germline gives CDR1 SGHRS, CDR2 YFSETQ. V shed 4 bases, J shed 1 base, and the junction held 6 bases outside the gene matches. Full variable domain (missing parts from reference TRBV5-1 and TRBJ2-2): KAGVTQTPRYLIKTRGQQVTLSCSPISGHRSVSWYQQTPGQGLQFLFEYFSETQRNKGNFPGRFSGRQFSNSRSEMNVSTLELGDSALYLCASSMDRVGNTGELFFGEGSRLTVL.